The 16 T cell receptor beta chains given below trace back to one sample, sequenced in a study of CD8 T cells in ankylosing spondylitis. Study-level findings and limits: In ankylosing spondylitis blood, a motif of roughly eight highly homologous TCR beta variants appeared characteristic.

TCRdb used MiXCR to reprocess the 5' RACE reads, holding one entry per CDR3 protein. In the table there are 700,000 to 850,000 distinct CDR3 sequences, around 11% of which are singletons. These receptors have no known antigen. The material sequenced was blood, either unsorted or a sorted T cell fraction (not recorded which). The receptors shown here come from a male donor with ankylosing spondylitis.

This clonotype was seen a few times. CDR3 sequence (DNA): TGTGCCAGCAGCCCAACTGGACAGGGTAGGAACAATGAGCAGTTCTTC. This encodes CASSPTGQGRNNEQFF. This sequence joins TRBV4-2 and TRBJ2-1; 8 nucleotides align to TRBD1. Germline CDR1 LGHNA, CDR2 YNFKEQ. Trimming removed 4 bases from V and 5 bases from J; junction bases left unmatched: 10. This CDR3 region has 16 residues.

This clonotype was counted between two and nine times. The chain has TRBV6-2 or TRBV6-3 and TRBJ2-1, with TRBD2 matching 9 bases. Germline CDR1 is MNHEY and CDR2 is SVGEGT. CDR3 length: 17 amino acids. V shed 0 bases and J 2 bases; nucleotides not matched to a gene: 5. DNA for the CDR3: TGTGCCAGCAGTTACTCGGGTTCTAGCGGGACCTACAATGAGCAGTTCTTC. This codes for CASSYSGSSGTYNEQFF.

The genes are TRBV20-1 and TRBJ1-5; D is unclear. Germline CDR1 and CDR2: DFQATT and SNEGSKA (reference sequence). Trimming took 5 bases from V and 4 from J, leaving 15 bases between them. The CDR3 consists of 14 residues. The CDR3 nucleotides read TGCAGTGCTGTTGCCTGGGCCGGTAATCAGCCCCAGCATTTT. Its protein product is CSAVAWAGNQPQHF.

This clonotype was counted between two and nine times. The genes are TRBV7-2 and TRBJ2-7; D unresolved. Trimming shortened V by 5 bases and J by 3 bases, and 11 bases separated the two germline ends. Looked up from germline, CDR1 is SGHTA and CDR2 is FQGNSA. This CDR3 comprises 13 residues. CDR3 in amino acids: CASSEDILYEQYF. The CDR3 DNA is TGTGCCAGCAGCGAAGACATACTCTACGAGCAGTACTTC.

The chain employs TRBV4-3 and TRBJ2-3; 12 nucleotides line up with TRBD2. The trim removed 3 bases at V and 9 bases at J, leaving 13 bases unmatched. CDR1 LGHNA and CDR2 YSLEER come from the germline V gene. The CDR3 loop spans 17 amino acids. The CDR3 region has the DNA TGCGCCAGCAGCCAGTCGGGACTAGCGGGTACGGGAGACACGCAGTATTTT. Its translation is CASSQSGLAGTGDTQYF.

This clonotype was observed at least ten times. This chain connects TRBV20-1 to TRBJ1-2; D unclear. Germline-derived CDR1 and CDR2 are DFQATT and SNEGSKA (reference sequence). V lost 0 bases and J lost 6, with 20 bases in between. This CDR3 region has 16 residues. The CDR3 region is CSARDSRAQSRDGYTF. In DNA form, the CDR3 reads TGCAGTGCTAGAGACTCCCGGGCCCAGTCCAGAGATGGCTACACCTTC.

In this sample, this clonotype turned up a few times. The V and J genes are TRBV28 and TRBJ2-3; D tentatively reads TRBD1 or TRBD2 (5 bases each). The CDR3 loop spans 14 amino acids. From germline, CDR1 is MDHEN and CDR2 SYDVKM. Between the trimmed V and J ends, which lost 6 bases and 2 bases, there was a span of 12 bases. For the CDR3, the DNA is TGTGCCAGCAGCCCGACGGGGCTCACAGATACGCAGTATTTT. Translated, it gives CASSPTGLTDTQYF. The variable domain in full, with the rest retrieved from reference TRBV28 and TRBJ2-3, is DVKVTQSSRYLVKRTGEKVFLECVQDMDHENMFWYRQDPGLGLRLIYFSYDVKMKEKGDIPEGYSVSREKKERFSLILESASTNQTSMYLCASSPTGLTDTQYFGPGTRLTVL.

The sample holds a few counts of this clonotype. CDR3 region: CASSDGDKAFF. The CDR3 region has the DNA TGTGCCAGCAGTGATGGGGATAAAGCTTTCTTT. This chain joins TRBV2 and TRBJ1-1; D gene ambiguous. CDR1 SNHLY and CDR2 FYNNEI come from the germline V gene. This CDR3 region has 11 residues. Trimming cost V 3 bases and J 9 bases, with 8 bases left between them.

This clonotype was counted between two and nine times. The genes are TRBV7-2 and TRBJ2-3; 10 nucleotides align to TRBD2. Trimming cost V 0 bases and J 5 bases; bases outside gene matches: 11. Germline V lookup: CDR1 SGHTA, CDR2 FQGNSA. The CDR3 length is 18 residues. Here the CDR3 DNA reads TGTGCCAGCAGCTTAGCGTTAGCGGGGGGATCCTTGGTAGATACGCAGTATTTT. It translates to CASSLALAGGSLVDTQYF.

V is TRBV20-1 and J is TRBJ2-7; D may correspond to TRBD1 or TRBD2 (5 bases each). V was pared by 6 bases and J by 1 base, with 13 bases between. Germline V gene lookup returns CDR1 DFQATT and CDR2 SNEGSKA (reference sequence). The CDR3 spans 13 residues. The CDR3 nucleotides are TGCAGTGCCCTTGCCAGGGAGTCCTACGAGCAGTACTTC. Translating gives CSALARESYEQYF.

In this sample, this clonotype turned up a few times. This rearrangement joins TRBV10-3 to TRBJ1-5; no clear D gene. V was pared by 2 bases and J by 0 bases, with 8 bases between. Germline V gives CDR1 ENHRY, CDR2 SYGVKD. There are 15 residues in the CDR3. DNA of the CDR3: TGTGCCATCAGTGAGGCGACCTTTAGCAATCAGCCCCAGCATTTT. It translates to CAISEATFSNQPQHF.

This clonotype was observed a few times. The CDR3 is CASSSGQSHEQYF. The CDR3 nucleotides are TGTGCCAGCAGCTCCGGACAGTCCCACGAGCAGTACTTC. The chain employs TRBV28 and TRBJ2-7; perhaps TRBD1 as D (6 bases). The CDR3 spans 13 residues. Trimming pared 6 bases from V and 5 bases from J, leaving 14 bases between. Germline V gives CDR1 MDHEN, CDR2 SYDVKM.

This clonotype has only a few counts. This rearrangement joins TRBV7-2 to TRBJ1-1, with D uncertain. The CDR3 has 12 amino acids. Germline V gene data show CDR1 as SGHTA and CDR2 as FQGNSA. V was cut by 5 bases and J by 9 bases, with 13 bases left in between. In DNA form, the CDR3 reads TGTGCCAGCAGCCGGACGCTGAACCAAGCTTTCTTT. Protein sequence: CASSRTLNQAFF.

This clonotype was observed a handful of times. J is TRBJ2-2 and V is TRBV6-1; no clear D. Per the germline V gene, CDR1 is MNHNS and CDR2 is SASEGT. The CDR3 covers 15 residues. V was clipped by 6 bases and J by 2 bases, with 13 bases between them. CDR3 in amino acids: CASSHLSVNTGELFF. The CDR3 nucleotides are TGTGCCAGCAGCCACCTGTCAGTTAACACCGGGGAGCTGTTTTTT.

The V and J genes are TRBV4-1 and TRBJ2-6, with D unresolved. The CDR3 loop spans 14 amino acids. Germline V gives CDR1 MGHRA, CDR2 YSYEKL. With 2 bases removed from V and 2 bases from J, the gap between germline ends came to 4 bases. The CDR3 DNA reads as TGCGCCAGCAGCCAAACCCCTGGGGCCAACGTCCTGACTTTC. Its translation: CASSQTPGANVLTF.

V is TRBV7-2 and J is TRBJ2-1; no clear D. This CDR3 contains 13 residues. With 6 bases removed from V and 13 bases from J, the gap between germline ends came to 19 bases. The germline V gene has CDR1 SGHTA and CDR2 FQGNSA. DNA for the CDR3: TGTGCCAGCAGGGCTTTTCTCCGGTCAACACAGTTCTTC. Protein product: CASRAFLRSTQFF. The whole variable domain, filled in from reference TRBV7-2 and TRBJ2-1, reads GAGVSQSPSNKVTEKGKDVELRCDPISGHTALYWYRQSLGQGLEFLIYFQGNSAPDKSGLPSDRFSAERTGGSVSTLTIQRTQQEDSAVYLCASRAFLRSTQFFGPGTRLTVL.